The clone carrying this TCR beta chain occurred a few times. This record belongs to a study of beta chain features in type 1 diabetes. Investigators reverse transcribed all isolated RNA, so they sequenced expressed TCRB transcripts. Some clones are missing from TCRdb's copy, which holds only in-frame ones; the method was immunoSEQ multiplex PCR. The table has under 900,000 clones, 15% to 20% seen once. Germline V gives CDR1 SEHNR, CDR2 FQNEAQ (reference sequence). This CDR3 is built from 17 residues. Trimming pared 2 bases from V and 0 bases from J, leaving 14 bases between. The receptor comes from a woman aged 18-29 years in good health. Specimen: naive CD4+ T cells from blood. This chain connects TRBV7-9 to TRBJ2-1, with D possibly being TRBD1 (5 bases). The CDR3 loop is CASSLSGKGFSYNEQFF. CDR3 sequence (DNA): TGTGCCAGCAGCTTATCAGGGAAGGGCTTCTCCTACAATGAGCAGTTCTTC.